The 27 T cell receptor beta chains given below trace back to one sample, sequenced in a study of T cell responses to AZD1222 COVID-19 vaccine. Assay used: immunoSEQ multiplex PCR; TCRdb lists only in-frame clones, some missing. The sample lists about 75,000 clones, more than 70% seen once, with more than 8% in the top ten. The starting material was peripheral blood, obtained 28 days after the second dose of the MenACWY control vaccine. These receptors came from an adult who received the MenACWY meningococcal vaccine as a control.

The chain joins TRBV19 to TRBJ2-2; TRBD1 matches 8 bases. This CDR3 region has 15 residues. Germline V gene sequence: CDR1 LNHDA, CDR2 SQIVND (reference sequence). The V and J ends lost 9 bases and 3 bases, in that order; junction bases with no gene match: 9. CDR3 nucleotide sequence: TGTGCCAGCGCATCCATACAGGGGGACACCGGGGAGCTGTTTTTT. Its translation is CASASIQGDTGELFF.

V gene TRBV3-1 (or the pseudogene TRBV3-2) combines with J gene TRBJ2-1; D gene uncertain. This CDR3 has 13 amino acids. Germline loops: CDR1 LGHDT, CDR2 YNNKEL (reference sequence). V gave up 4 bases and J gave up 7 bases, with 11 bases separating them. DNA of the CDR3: TGTGCCAGCAGCCGACTGGCGAGGAATGAGCAGTTCTTC. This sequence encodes CASSRLARNEQFF.

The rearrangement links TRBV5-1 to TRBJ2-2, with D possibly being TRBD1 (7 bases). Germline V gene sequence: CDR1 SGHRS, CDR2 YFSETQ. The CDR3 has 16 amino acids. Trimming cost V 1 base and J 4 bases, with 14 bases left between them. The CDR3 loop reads CASSLTGAGGTGELFF. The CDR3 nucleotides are TGCGCCAGCAGCTTGACAGGGGCCGGGGGCACCGGGGAGCTGTTTTTT.

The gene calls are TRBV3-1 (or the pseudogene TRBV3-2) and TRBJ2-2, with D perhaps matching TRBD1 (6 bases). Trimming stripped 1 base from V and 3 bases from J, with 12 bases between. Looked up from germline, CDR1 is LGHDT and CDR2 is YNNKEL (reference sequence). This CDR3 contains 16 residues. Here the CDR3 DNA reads TGTGCCAGCAGCCAAGCCAAAGGGACATACACCGGGGAGCTGTTTTTT. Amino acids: CASSQAKGTYTGELFF.

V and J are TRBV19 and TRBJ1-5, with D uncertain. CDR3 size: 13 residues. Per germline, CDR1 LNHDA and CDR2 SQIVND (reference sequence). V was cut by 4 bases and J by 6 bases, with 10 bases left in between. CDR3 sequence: CASSRRLGQPQHF. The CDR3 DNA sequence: TGTGCCAGTAGTAGAAGGCTGGGTCAGCCCCAGCATTTT.

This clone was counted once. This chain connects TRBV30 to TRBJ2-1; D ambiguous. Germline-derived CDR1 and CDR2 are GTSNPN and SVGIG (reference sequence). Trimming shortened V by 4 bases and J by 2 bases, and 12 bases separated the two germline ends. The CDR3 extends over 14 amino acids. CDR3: CAWNGPGPYNEQFF. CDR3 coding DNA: TGTGCCTGGAACGGGCCCGGACCCTACAATGAGCAGTTCTTC. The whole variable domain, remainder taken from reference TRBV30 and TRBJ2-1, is SQTIHQWPATLVQPVGSPLSLECTVEGTSNPNLYWYRQAAGRGLQLLFYSVGIGQISSEVPQNLSASRPQDRQFILSSKKLLLSDSGFYLCAWNGPGPYNEQFFGPGTRLTVL.

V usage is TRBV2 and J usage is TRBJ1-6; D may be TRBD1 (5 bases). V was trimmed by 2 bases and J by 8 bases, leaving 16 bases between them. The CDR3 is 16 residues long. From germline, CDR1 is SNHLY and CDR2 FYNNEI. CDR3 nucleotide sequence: TGTGCCAGCAGTGAACCCCCGGAGGGGCCACATTCACCCCTCCACTTT. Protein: CASSEPPEGPHSPLHF.

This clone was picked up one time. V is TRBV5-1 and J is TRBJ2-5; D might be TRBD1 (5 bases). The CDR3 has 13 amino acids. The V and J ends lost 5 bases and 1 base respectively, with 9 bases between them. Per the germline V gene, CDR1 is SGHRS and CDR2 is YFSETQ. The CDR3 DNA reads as TGCGCCAGCAGGCCGACAGCCCAAGAGACCCAGTACTTC. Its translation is CASRPTAQETQYF.

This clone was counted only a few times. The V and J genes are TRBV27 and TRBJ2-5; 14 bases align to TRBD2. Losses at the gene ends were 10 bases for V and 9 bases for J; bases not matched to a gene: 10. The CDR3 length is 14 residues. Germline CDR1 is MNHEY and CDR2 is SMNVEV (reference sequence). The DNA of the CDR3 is TGTGCCACCCGGACTAGCGGGGGGATCTATGCCCAGTACTTC. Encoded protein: CATRTSGGIYAQYF.

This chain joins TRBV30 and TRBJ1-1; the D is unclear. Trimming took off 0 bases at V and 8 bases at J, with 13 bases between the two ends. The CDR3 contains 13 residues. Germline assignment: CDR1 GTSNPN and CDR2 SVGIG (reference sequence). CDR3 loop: CAWSVKATEEAFF. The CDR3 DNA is TGTGCCTGGAGTGTAAAGGCAACGGAGGAAGCTTTCTTT.

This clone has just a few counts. The CDR3 spells CASGPGTAKEAKNIQYF. CDR3 nucleotide sequence: TGTGCCAGTGGCCCCGGGACAGCAAAAGAAGCCAAAAACATTCAGTACTTC. The chain combines TRBV19 with TRBJ2-4; 7 nucleotides line up with TRBD1. This CDR3 has 17 residues. Germline V gene sequence: CDR1 LNHDA, CDR2 SQIVND (reference sequence). Trimming cost V 8 bases and J 0 bases; bases outside gene matches: 13.

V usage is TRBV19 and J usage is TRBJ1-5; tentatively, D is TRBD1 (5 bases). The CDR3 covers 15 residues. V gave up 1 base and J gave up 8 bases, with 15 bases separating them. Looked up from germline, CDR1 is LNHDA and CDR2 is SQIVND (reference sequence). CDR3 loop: CASSIVPGGAKPQHF. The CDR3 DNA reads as TGTGCCAGTAGTATAGTCCCGGGGGGAGCAAAGCCCCAGCATTTT.

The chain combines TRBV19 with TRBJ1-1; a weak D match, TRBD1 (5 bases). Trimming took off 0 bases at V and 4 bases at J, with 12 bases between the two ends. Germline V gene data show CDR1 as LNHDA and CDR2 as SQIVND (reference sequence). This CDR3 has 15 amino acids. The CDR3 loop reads CASSIDLSGGTEAFF. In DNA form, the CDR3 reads TGTGCCAGTAGTATAGATCTATCGGGGGGCACTGAAGCTTTCTTT.

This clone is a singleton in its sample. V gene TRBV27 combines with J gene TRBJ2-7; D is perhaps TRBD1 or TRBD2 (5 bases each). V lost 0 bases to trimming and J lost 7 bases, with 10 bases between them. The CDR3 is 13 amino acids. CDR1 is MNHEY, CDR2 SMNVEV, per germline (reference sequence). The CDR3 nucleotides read TGTGCCAGCAGTTTATCGTGGGGGAATGAGCAGTACTTC. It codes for CASSLSWGNEQYF.

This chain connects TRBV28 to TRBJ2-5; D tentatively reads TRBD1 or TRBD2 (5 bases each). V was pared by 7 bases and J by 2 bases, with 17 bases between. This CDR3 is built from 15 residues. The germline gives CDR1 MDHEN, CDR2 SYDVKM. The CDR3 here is CASTTLGAEQETQYF. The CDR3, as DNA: TGTGCCAGCACCACCCTCGGGGCAGAGCAAGAGACCCAGTACTTC.

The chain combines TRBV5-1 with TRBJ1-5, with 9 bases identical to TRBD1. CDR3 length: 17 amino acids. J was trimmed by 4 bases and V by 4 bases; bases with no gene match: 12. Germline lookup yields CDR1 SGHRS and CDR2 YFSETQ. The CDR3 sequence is CASSPKGTGFRNQPQHF. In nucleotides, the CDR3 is TGCGCCAGCAGCCCCAAGGGGACAGGGTTTCGTAATCAGCCCCAGCATTTT.

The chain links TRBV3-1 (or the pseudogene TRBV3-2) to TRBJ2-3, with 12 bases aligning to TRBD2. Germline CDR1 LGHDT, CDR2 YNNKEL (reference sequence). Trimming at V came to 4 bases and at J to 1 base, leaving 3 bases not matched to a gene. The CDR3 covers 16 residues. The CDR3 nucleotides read TGTGCCAGCAGCCTGCGACTAGCGGGGGGCACAGATACGCAGTATTTT. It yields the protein CASSLRLAGGTDTQYF.

CDR3 nucleotides: TGTGCCATCAGTGAGGTGGCGGGACAGGGAACATCAACTAATGAAAAACTGTTTTTT. This gives the protein CAISEVAGQGTSTNEKLFF. The V and J genes are TRBV10-3 and TRBJ1-4; 9 bases agree with TRBD1. The V segment lost 2 bases and the J segment 0 bases; nucleotides outside the gene matches: 10. The CDR3 spans 19 residues. CDR1 and CDR2 from the germline V gene are ENHRY and SYGVKD.

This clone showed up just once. The CDR3 region has the DNA TGCGCCAGCAACAGCCAAGCAGGTGCCCACGAGCAGTACTTC. Amino acid sequence: CASNSQAGAHEQYF. The J gene is TRBJ2-7, the V gene TRBV4-3; no reliable D call. The germline V and J ends were trimmed by 7 bases and 5 bases, with 18 bases remaining between them. The germline CDR1 and CDR2 sequences are LGHNA and YSLEER. The CDR3 has 14 amino acids.

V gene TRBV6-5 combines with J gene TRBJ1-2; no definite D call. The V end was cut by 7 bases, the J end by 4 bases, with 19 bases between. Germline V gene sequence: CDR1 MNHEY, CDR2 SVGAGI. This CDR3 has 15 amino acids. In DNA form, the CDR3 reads TGTGCCAGCACCCCGAACTTGGCAGCCTCCTATGGCTACACCTTC. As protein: CASTPNLAASYGYTF.

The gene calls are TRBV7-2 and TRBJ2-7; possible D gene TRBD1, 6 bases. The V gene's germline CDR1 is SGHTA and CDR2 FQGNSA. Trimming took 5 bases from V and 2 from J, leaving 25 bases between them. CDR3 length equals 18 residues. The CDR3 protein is CASSALDRWPANTYEQYF. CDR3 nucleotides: TGTGCCAGCAGCGCCCTTGACAGGTGGCCTGCCAATACCTACGAGCAGTACTTC.

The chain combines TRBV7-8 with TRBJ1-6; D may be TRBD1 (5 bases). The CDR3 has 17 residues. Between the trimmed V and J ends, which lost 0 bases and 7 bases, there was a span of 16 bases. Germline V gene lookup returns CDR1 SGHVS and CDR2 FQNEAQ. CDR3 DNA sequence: TGTGCCAGCAGCTTAGCGGGGTCCCCGACAGCAAATTCACCCCTCCACTTT. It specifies CASSLAGSPTANSPLHF.

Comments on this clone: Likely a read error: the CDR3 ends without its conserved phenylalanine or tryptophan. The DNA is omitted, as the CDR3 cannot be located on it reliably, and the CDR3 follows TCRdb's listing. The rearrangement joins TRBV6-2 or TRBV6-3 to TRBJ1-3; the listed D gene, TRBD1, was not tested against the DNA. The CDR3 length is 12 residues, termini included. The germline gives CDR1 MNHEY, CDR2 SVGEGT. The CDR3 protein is CASRRNPGQEFL.

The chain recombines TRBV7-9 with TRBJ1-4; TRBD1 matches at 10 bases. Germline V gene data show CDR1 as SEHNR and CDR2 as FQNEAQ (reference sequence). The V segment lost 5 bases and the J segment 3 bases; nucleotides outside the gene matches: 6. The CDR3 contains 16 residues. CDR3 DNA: TGTGCCAGCAGCCCCTCCGGACAGGGGGCTAATGAAAAACTGTTTTTT. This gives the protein CASSPSGQGANEKLFF.

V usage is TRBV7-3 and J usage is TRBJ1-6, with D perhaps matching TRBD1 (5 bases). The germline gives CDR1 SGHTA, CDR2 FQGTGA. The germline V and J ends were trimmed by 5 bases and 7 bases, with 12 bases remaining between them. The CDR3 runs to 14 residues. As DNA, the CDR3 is TGTGCCAGCAGCCGGGACGCCGCGAATTCACCCCTCCACTTT. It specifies CASSRDAANSPLHF.

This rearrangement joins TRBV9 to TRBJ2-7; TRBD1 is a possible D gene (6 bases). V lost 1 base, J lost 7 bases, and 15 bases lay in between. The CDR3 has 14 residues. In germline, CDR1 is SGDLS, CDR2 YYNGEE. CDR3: CASSVTQGVGEQYF. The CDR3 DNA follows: TGTGCCAGCAGCGTAACACAGGGTGTTGGGGAGCAGTACTTC. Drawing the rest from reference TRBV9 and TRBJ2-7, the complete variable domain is DSGVTQTPKHLITATGQRVTLRCSPRSGDLSVYWYQQSLDQGLQFLIQYYNGEERAKGNILERFSAQQFPDLHSELNLSSLELGDSALYFCASSVTQGVGEQYFGPGTRLTVT.

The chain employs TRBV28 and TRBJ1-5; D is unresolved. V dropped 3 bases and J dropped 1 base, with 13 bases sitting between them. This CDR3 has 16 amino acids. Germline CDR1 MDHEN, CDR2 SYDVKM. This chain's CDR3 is CASSFFWTVSNQPQHF. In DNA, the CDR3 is TGTGCCAGCAGTTTTTTTTGGACCGTGAGCAATCAGCCCCAGCATTTT.